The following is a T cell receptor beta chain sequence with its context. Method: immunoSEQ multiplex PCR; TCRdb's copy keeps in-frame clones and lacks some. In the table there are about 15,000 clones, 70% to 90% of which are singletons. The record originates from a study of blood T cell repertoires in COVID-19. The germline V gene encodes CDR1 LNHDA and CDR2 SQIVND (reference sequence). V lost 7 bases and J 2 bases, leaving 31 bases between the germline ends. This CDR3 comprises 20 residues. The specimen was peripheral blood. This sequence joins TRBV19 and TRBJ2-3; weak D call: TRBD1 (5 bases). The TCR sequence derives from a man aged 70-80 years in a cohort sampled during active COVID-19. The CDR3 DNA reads TGTGCCAGTACGAAAGGCACCCCAGGGTCCCTCCTTGGGGTCACAGATACGCAGTATTTT. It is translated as CASTKGTPGSLLGVTDTQYF.